The clone carrying this TCR beta chain showed up just a few times. These data belong to a study of blood T cell repertoires in COVID-19. For the study at large: Both acute and convalescent COVID-19 samples were obtained from the United States, Italy and Spain.

How the authors handled the data: Reference gene primer amplification gave nucleated cell count estimates. Profiling relied on immunoSEQ multiplex PCR, and the TCRdb table lists in-frame clones only, not all of them. Clone size and the V and J calls come from that table; the DNA yielded D and trimming. The sample lists 200,000 to 250,000 clones; 65% to 90% were seen once. Trimming removed 10 bases from V and 4 bases from J, with 8 bases in between. This CDR3 spans 10 amino acids. In germline, CDR1 is SEHNR, CDR2 FQNEAQ (reference sequence). All enrollees were roughly 18 to 90 years old and from approximately 25 US areas.

Sequencing was done on a sample of PBMCs or T cells enriched from blood (not recorded which). The V gene is TRBV7-9, the J gene TRBJ2-7; unclear D gene. This clonotype originated in a woman aged 40 to 55 with acute COVID-19. For the CDR3, the DNA is TGTGCCACAGACACATACGAGCAGTACTTC. Translation: CATDTYEQYF.